This T cell receptor beta chain originates from a study of T-cell reconstitution after alpha-beta-depleted transplantation in children. Study-wide points: T-cell counts and diversity were attributed mostly to newly produced T cells one year after transplant.

The library targeted TCRbeta and was prepared with unique molecular identifiers. TCRdb ran MiXCR on the PCR reads and lists one entry per CDR3 protein. Of around 270,000 distinct CDR3 sequences listed, about 7.3% are singletons. With regard to this clonotype: Its antigen is not known.

Germline V lookup: CDR1 DFQATT, CDR2 SNEGSKA (reference sequence). This CDR3 is built from 13 residues. With V trimmed by 4 bases and J by 7 bases, 6 bases remained unmatched. Sequenced material: peripheral blood, taken 360 days after TCRalphabeta/CD19-depleted stem cell transplant. The sequence was obtained from a female patient between 2 and 10 years old who had a stem cell transplant for Fanconi anemia, so the T cells may come from the graft donor. The chain joins TRBV20-1 to TRBJ2-2, with TRBD1 identical over 7 bases. This CDR3 is CSAKRQGNGELFF. CDR3 in DNA: TGCAGTGCTAAGCGACAGGGCAACGGGGAGCTGTTTTTT.